What follows are 6 T cell receptor beta chains derived from one specimen sequenced in a study of monozygotic twins with inflammatory bowel disease. TCRdb reprocessed the 5' RACE reads and keeps a single row for each CDR3 protein, giving no DNA. The sample spans about 450,000 distinct CDR3 sequences; the ten largest clones claim about 2.2%. Material for sequencing was blood. The source is a human donor with ulcerative colitis or Crohn's disease, or a healthy co-twin of an affected twin (not recorded which).

J is TRBJ1-2 and V is TRBV7-2; TCRdb gives TRBD1 as the D gene, but with no DNA this cannot be confirmed. The CDR3 is 16 amino acids. Germline CDR1 is SGHTA and CDR2 is FQGNSA. The CDR3: CASSLDRGWGNYGYTF.

The chain employs TRBV29-1 and TRBJ2-5; TCRdb selects TRBD1, and the lack of DNA leaves this call unchecked. CDR1 is SQVTM and CDR2 is ANQGSEA in the germline V gene. The CDR3 contains 14 residues. CDR3 protein: CSVAGTGVQETQYF.

The V call is TRBV15, the J call TRBJ2-5. CDR3 length: 12 residues. Germline CDR1 and CDR2: LNHNV and YYDKDF (reference sequence). The CDR3 loop is CATSRGWETQYF.

The chain links TRBV30 to TRBJ1-6. This CDR3 is built from 12 residues. Germline CDR1 is GTSNPN and CDR2 is SVGIG (reference sequence). The CDR3 reads CAWKGYNSPLHF. Looking up the rest from reference TRBV30 and TRBJ1-6 gives the full variable domain: SQTIHQWPATLVQPVGSPLSLECTVEGTSNPNLYWYRQAAGRGLQLLFYSVGIGQISSEVPQNLSASRPQDRQFILSSKKLLLSDSGFYLCAWKGYNSPLHFGNGTRLTVT.

This chain uses TRBV11-3 with TRBJ2-3; TCRdb's assignment of TRBD2 cannot be checked, as there is no DNA. Germline V gives CDR1 SGHNT, CDR2 YENEEA. CDR3 size: 14 residues. CDR3: CASSSGGLTDTQYF.

The CDR3 protein is CASSPWQVDSNQPQHF. The chain combines TRBV7-6 with TRBJ1-5; TCRdb indicates TRBD1, and absent DNA this call remains unverified. Germline assignment: CDR1 SGHVS and CDR2 FNYEAQ. This CDR3 has 16 amino acids.